This T cell receptor beta chain was identified during a study of Tregs in tolerant kidney transplant recipients. Overall study findings and caveats: Biological reproducibility was not directly addressed in this study. Some patients' samples used different primers over time, so nucleotide sequences weren't comparable. Validation in larger populations is needed because few patients were studied.

The germline gives CDR1 MNHNS, CDR2 SASEGT. V lost 4 bases and J lost 0, with 10 bases in between. The length of the CDR3 is 15 residues. Some clones are missing from TCRdb's copy, which holds only in-frame ones; the method was immunoSEQ multiplex PCR. This repertoire shows 90,000 to 130,000 clones, nearly 90% found once; its top ten account for approximately 0.3%. This clone was recorded only once. The antigen is unknown. The sequence derives from a human donor who received a combined kidney and bone marrow transplant. The sample here was CD4+ T cells from blood, taken before the transplant. V is TRBV6-1 and J is TRBJ1-5; TRBD1 might be the D (5 bases). The CDR3 region is CASSVGHNSNQPQHF. The DNA for the CDR3 is TGTGCCAGCAGTGTCGGACATAATAGCAATCAGCCCCAGCATTTT.